Listed here are 2 T cell receptor beta chains from one sample, sequenced in a study of lymphopenia after photon versus proton radiotherapy. Generated by immunoSEQ multiplex PCR, the TCRdb table keeps only in-frame clones and is missing some. The sample consists of approximately 65,000 clones, approximately 91% of them appearing once. The starting material was peripheral blood, obtained from a patient treated with photon-based radiotherapy. These receptors all come from a woman in her 70s with pancreatic cancer.

This clone was seen just once. The chain recombines TRBV7-9 with TRBJ2-1; a weak D match, TRBD2 (6 bases). The CDR3 has 16 residues. V lost 1 base to trimming and J lost 2 bases, with 12 bases between them. From germline, CDR1 is SEHNR and CDR2 FQNEAQ (reference sequence). The CDR3: CASSLGRGVAYNEQFF. In DNA form, the CDR3 reads TGTGCCAGCAGCTTAGGTCGCGGGGTCGCCTACAATGAGCAGTTCTTC. Full variable domain (remainder filled in from reference TRBV7-9 and TRBJ2-1): DTGVSQNPRHKITKRGQNVTFRCDPISEHNRLYWYRQTLGQGPEFLTYFQNEAQLEKSRLLSDRFSAERPKGSFSTLEIQRTEQGDSAMYLCASSLGRGVAYNEQFFGPGTRLTVL.

The chain links TRBV9 to TRBJ1-1; unclear D gene. V gave up 4 bases and J gave up 0 bases, with 13 bases separating them. This CDR3 is built from 15 residues. Germline values: CDR1 SGDLS, CDR2 YYNGEE. In DNA form, the CDR3 reads TGTGCCAGCAGCTTTAGTCCCACAGTGAACACTGAAGCTTTCTTT. Translated: CASSFSPTVNTEAFF.